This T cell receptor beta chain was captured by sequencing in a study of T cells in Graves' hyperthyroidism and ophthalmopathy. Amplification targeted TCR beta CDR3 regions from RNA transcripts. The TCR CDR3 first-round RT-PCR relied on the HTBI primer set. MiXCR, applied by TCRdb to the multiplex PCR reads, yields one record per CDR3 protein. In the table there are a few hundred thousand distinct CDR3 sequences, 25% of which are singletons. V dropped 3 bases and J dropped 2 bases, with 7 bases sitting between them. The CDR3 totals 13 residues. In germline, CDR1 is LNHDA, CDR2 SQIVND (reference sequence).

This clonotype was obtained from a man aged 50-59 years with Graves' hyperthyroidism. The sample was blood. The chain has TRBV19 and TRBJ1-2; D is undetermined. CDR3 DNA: TGTGCCAGTAGTATCGAAGTGAACTATGGCTACACCTTC. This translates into CASSIEVNYGYTF.